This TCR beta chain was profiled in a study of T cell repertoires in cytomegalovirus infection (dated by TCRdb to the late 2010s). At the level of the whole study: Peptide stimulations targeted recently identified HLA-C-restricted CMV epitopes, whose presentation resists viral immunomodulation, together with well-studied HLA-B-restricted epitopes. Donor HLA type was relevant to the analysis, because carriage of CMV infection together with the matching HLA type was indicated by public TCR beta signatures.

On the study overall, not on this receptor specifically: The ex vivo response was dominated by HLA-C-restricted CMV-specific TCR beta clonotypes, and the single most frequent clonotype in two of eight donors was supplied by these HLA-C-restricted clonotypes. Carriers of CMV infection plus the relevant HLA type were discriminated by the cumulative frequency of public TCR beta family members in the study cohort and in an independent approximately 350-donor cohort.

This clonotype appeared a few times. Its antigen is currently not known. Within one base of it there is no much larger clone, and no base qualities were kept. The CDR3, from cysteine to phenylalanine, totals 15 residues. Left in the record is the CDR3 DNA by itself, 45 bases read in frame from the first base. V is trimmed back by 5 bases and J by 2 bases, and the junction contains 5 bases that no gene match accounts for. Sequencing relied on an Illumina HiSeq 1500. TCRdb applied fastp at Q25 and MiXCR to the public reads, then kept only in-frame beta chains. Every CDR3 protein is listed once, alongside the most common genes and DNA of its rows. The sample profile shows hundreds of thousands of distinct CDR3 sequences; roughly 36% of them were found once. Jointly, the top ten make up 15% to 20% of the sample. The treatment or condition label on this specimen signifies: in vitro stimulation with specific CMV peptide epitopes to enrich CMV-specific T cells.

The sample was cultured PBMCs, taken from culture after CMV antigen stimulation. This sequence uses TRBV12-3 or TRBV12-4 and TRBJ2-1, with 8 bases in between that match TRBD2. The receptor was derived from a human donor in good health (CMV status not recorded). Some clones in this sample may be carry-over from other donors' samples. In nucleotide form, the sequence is TGTGCCAGCAGTGTCGGGGGGGATCCCTACAATGAGCAGTTCTTC. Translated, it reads CASSVGGDPYNEQFF.